This T cell receptor beta chain was obtained from a study of blood T cell repertoires in COVID-19. Overall study: The origin of the acute and convalescent COVID-19 samples was the United States, Italy and Spain.

Clinical history reported by participants formed the basis on which cohorts were assigned. Two negative PCRs, clearance, or symptom resolution characterized the recovered Cohort 3 donors. Original processing methods: Cell counts per sample came from amplifying reference gene primers. The data were produced by immunoSEQ multiplex PCR, yet TCRdb's version contains in-frame clones alone and is incomplete. That table supplies the V and J calls and clone size; D and trimming were determined from the DNA. The repertoire holds roughly 500,000 clones, with 70% to 90% as singletons. The V gene's germline CDR1 is LGHDT and CDR2 YNNKEL (reference sequence). V lost 0 bases to trimming and J lost 7 bases; unmatched junction nucleotides: 4. The CDR3 sequence is 15 residues long.

The V call is TRBV3-1 (or the pseudogene TRBV3-2), the J call TRBJ2-2, with 8 positions matching TRBD2. This clonotype originated in a woman in her thirties or forties who had recovered from COVID-19. The specimen sequenced was PBMCs or T cells enriched from blood (not recorded which). This CDR3 is CASSQESGGFGELFF. The CDR3 DNA reads TGTGCCAGCAGCCAAGAGTCGGGAGGGTTCGGGGAGCTGTTTTTT.